The entry below describes one T cell receptor (beta chain). The antigen is not known. The data originate from a study of shared clonotypes between healthy human individuals. Study-wide results and caveats: Naive subsets tended to show greater estimated richness than memory subsets.

Repertoires were generated with immunoSEQ multiplex PCR, while TCRdb's copy carries only in-frame clones and drops some. The sample lists hundreds of thousands of clones, approximately 97% occurring once. CD4+ cell separation produced CD45RA+ naive and CD45RA-negative memory subsets. The CDR3 has 13 residues. V was shortened by 5 bases and J by 6 bases, with 12 bases between the two germline ends. CDR1 and CDR2 from the germline V gene are SGHTA and FQGNSA. The source is a woman aged 25-40 years in good health. Sequencing was done on a sample of naive CD4+ T cells sorted from blood. Subset meaning: CD45RA+ positively selected. The chain carries TRBV7-2 and TRBJ2-3; the D gene is possibly TRBD2 (5 bases). The CDR3 bases are TGTGCCAGCAGCCAATATAGCGTTGATACGCAGTATTTT. This translates into CASSQYSVDTQYF.